A selection of T cell receptor beta chains follows, all from one sample in a study of OX40 agonist ivuxolimab in advanced cancers. The table came from immunoSEQ multiplex PCR; TCRdb's copy has only in-frame clones and leaves some out. The sample includes roughly 69,000 clones, 87% of them seen just once. Specimen: CD4+ or CD8+ T cells sorted from blood, collected in a trial of the OX40 agonist ivuxolimab. These receptors were taken from an adult with an advanced solid tumor such as melanoma, head and neck, liver or kidney cancer. The CDR3 runs from the conserved cysteine through the conserved F or W. D genes are given only for firm matches. Clone size appears in some rows only: once, few, many, or a class for an expanded clone.

V gene	J gene	D gene	clone size	CDR3 DNA	CDR3 protein
TRBV7-2	TRBJ2-1	.	.	TGTGCCAGCAGCCCTCCGGGGAGATACAATGAGCAGTTCTTC	CASSPPGRYNEQFF
TRBV19	TRBJ1-2	TRBD1	.	TGTGCCAGCTCCGGGACAGGAACGATAGCTAACTATGGCTACACCTTC	CASSGTGTIANYGYTF
TRBV5-1	TRBJ2-3	.	.	TGCGCCAGCAGCCCAGGCGGAACCTCAGATACGCAGTATTTT	CASSPGGTSDTQYF
TRBV7-9	TRBJ2-1	TRBD2	.	TGTGCCAGCGGGGGACTAGCGGGAGGGAACAATGAGCAGTTCTTC	CASGGLAGGNNEQFF
TRBV4-1	TRBJ2-1	.	few	TGCGCCAGCAGCCAAGGACAGGTAGCTTCCAATGAGCAGTTCTTC	CASSQGQVASNEQFF
TRBV7-2	TRBJ2-7	TRBD1	once	TGTGCCAGCAACCGGGACAGGGGCTACGAGCAGTACTTC	CASNRDRGYEQYF
TRBV30	TRBJ1-6	TRBD1	.	TGTGCCTCGGACAGGTTGAGCTCCTATAATTCACCCCTCCACTTT	CASDRLSSYNSPLHF
TRBV27	TRBJ1-2	TRBD1	.	TGTGCCAGCAGTTTTCTTAGGGGACAGGATAACGGCTACACCTTC	CASSFLRGQDNGYTF
TRBV29-1	TRBJ2-7	.	.	TGCAGCGTTGTCGTCCAGGGCAGCTCCTACGAGCAGTACTTC	CSVVVQGSSYEQYF
TRBV11-2	TRBJ2-3	.	.	TGTGCCAGCAGCTCACTAGCAGATACGCAGTATTTT	CASSSLADTQYF
TRBV30	TRBJ2-3	TRBD1	.	TGTGCCTGGAGCTTAGGGGGCGCAGATACGCAGTATTTT	CAWSLGGADTQYF
TRBV6-5	TRBJ2-7	.	.	TGTGCCAGCAGTAAACAGGGTCCAAGCTACGACGAGCAGTACTTC	CASSKQGPSYDEQYF
TRBV29-1	TRBJ1-2	.	.	TGCAGCGTCGGGGGGGCGAACTATGGCTACACCTTC	CSVGGANYGYTF
TRBV6-1	TRBJ1-4	.	.	TGTGCCAGCGGGCTTACAGGTTCAACTAATGAAAAACTGTTTTTT	CASGLTGSTNEKLFF
TRBV7-9	TRBJ2-5	.	.	TGTGCCAGCAGCTTAGCCGGGATGGGGGAGACCCAGTACTTC	CASSLAGMGETQYF
TRBV6-5	TRBJ1-1	.	.	TGTGCCACAAAGGGGGGAGCCGGCACTGAAGCTTTCTTT	CATKGGAGTEAFF
TRBV5-1	TRBJ1-1	TRBD1	.	TGCGCCAGCAGCTTGGGACAGGGGGCTGAAGCTTTCTTT	CASSLGQGAEAFF
TRBV6-1	TRBJ2-7	.	.	TGTGCCAGCAATGCGTTGGGGGCAGGTTCCTACGAGCAGTACTTC	CASNALGAGSYEQYF
TRBV19	TRBJ2-3	TRBD2	.	TGTGCCAGTAGTATAGTGGTAGCGGGAGGTCCAGATACGCAGTATTTT	CASSIVVAGGPDTQYF
TRBV5-1	TRBJ2-7	.	once	TGCGCCAGCAGCCCAGGACGAAGCCGCAACGAGCAGTACTTC	CASSPGRSRNEQYF
TRBV28	TRBJ2-3	TRBD2	.	TGTGCCAGCAGTGATCTAGCGGGGGGGCTCCTGAATACGCAGTATTTT	CASSDLAGGLLNTQYF
TRBV4-1	TRBJ2-5	TRBD2	.	TGCGCCAGCAGCCAGAGCGGGGGGGAAGAGACCCAGTACTTC	CASSQSGGEETQYF
TRBV7-9	TRBJ2-5	.	few	TGTGCCAGCAGCTTCTTGTTGGAGACCCAGTACTTC	CASSFLLETQYF
TRBV6-1	TRBJ1-3	TRBD1	.	TGTGCCAGCAGTGAACCCAGGGGGGCTGGAAACACCATATATTTT	CASSEPRGAGNTIYF
TRBV2	TRBJ1-5	TRBD1	.	TGTGCCAGCAGTAGTACAGGGGATCAGCCCCAGCATTTT	CASSSTGDQPQHF
TRBV6-5	TRBJ1-1	.	.	TGTGCCAGCAGTTACAAGGGATGGAACACTGAAGCTTTCTTT	CASSYKGWNTEAFF
TRBV15	TRBJ1-4	.	.	TGTGCCACCAAATACAGGGTCGCAACTAATGAAAAACTGTTTTTT	CATKYRVATNEKLFF
TRBV7-6	TRBJ2-4	TRBD1	few	TGTGCCAGCAGCTTAGGTTATGGGACAGGAAACATTCAGTACTTC	CASSLGYGTGNIQYF
TRBV5-1	TRBJ2-2	TRBD1	.	TGCGCCAGCAGCTACGGACAGGGGAACACCGGGGAGCTGTTTTTT	CASSYGQGNTGELFF
TRBV7-2	TRBJ2-3	TRBD2	.	TGTGCCAGCAGCTATCGAAGCGGGGACACAGATACGCAGTATTTT	CASSYRSGDTDTQYF
TRBV7-6	TRBJ2-7	TRBD1	.	TGTGCCAGCAGCCCCCGGGACAGCTCCTACGAGCAGTACTTC	CASSPRDSSYEQYF
TRBV6-1	TRBJ1-2	.	.	TGTGCCAGCAGGAGGGGGGACGTAAGGAGTGGCTACACCTTC	CASRRGDVRSGYTF
TRBV19	TRBJ1-5	.	few	TGTGCCAGTAGTCACCAGGGGTATCGGGATCAGCCCCAGCATTTT	CASSHQGYRDQPQHF
TRBV11-1	TRBJ2-7	.	once	TGTGCCAGCAGCTTAGGAGGTCCGAGCGAGCAGTACTTC	CASSLGGPSEQYF
TRBV7-3	TRBJ2-1	TRBD1	.	TGTGCCAGCAGTCTCAGCGCGGACAGGGCTCGATATGAGCAGTTCTTC	CASSLSADRARYEQFF
TRBV19	TRBJ2-7	.	.	TGTGCCAGTAGCGACTCAGGGTCACCCTCCTACGAGCAGTACTTC	CASSDSGSPSYEQYF
TRBV2	TRBJ2-7	TRBD1	.	TGTGCCAGCAGTGAAGGGAGTGGACAGGGCCGCGAGCAGTACTTC	CASSEGSGQGREQYF
TRBV27	TRBJ1-1	TRBD1	once	TGTGCCAGCACCTTACGGGCCGGGACAGGGAACACTGAAGCTTTCTTT	CASTLRAGTGNTEAFF
TRBV7-2	TRBJ1-5	.	.	TGTGCCAGCAGCCCCCTTCTAGGGAGCAATCAGCCCCAGCATTTT	CASSPLLGSNQPQHF
TRBV18	TRBJ1-1	.	.	TGTGCCAGCTCACCGTCCCAGGCTATAGAGAACACTGAAGCTTTCTTT	CASSPSQAIENTEAFF